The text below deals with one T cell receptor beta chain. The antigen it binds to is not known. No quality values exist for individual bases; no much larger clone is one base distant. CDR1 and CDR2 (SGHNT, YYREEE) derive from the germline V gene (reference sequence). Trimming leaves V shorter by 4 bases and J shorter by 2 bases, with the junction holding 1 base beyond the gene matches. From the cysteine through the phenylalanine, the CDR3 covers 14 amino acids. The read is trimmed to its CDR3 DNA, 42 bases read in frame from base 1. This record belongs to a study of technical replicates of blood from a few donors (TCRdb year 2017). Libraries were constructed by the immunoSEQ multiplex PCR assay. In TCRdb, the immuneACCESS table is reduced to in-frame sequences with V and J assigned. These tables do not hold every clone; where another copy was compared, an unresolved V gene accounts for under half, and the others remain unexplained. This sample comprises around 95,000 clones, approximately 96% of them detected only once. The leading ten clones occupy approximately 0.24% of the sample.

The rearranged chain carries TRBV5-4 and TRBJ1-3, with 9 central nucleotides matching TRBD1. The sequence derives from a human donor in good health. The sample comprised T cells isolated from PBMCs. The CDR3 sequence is CASSRDRAGNTIYF. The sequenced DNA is TGTGCCAGCAGCCGGGACAGGGCTGGAAACACCATATATTTT.